This TCR beta chain emerged from a study of cytomegalovirus exposure and HLA in healthy donors. Study summary: The 110 or so validation repertoires used the same platform as the 666 first-cohort repertoires, a later analysis reported.

CDR3 size: 14 residues. Germline V gives CDR1 SGHRS, CDR2 YFSETQ. With V trimmed by 1 base and J by 5 bases, 2 bases remained unmatched. Assay: immunoSEQ multiplex PCR; the TCRdb copy retains only in-frame clones and omits some. The sample consists of under 200,000 clones, roughly 89% of them appearing once. Among the 110 or so subjects of the validation cohort, separate from the roughly 670-subject first cohort, were the donors. The TCR originated in a man aged 18 to 30 in good health and CMV-seropositive. The chain is built from TRBV5-1 and TRBJ2-1; 8 bases align to TRBD2. What was sequenced was PBMCs. CDR3 protein: CASSLWREDNEQFF. The CDR3 region has the DNA TGCGCCAGCAGCTTGTGGCGGGAGGACAATGAGCAGTTCTTC. The full variable domain, completed using reference TRBV5-1 and TRBJ2-1, is KAGVTQTPRYLIKTRGQQVTLSCSPISGHRSVSWYQQTPGQGLQFLFEYFSETQRNKGNFPGRFSGRQFSNSRSEMNVSTLELGDSALYLCASSLWREDNEQFFGPGTRLTVL.